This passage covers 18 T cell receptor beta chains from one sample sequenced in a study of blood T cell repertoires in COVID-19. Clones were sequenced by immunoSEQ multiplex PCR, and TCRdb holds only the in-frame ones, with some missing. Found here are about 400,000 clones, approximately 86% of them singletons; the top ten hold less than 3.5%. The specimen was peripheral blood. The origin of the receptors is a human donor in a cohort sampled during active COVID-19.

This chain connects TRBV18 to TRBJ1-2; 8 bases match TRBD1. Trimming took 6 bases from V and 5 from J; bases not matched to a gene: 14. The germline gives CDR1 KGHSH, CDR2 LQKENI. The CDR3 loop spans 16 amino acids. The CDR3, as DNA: TGTGCCAGCTCGTCTTCAACCGGGACAGGAGAATATGGCTACACCTTC. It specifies CASSSSTGTGEYGYTF.

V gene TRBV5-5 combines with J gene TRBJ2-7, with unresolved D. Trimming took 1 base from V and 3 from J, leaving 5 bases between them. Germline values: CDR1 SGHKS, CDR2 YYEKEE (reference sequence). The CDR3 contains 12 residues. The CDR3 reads CASSLYGYEQYF. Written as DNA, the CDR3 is TGTGCCAGCAGCTTGTACGGCTACGAGCAGTACTTC.

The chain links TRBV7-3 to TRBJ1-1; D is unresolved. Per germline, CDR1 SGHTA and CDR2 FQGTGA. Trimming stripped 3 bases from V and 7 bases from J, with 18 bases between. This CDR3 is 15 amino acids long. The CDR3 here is CASSFSPGEGVEAFF. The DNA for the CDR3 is TGTGCCAGCAGCTTTTCCCCTGGGGAGGGAGTTGAAGCTTTCTTT.

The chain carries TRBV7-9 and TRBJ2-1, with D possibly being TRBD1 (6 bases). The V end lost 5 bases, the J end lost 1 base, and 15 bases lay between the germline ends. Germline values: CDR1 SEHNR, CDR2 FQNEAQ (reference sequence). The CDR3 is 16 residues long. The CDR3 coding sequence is TGTGCCAGCAGCCACGGGCCGACAGGATCCTACAATGAGCAGTTCTTC. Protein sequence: CASSHGPTGSYNEQFF.

The CDR3 DNA sequence: TGTGCCAGCAAAGCCGTCCAGGGCCAAGGAAACACCATATATTTT. Translated: CASKAVQGQGNTIYF. J is TRBJ1-3 and V is TRBV2; a possible D gene is TRBD1 (5 bases). The CDR3 sequence is 15 residues long. Germline V lookup: CDR1 SNHLY, CDR2 FYNNEI. With 7 bases removed from V and 4 bases from J, the gap between germline ends came to 17 bases.

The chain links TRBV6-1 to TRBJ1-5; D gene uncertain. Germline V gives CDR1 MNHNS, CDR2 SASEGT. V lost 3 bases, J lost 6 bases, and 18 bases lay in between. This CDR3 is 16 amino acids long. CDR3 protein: CASSDPRTRGGQPQHF. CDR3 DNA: TGTGCCAGCAGTGACCCTAGGACCCGAGGAGGTCAGCCCCAGCATTTT.

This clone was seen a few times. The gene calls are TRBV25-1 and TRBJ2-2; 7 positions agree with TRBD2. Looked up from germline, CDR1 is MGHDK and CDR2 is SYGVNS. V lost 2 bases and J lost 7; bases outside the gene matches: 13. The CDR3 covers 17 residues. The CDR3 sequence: CASSENLVSSGGGELFF. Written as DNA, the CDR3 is TGTGCCAGCAGTGAAAACTTAGTGTCTAGCGGTGGCGGGGAGCTGTTTTTT.

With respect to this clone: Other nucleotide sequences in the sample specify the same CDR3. The CDR3 sequence is CASSVVGTANYGYTF. In DNA, the CDR3 is TGTGCCAGCAGCGTAGTTGGGACAGCTAACTATGGCTACACCTTC. The chain links TRBV9 to TRBJ1-2, with 7 bases that match TRBD1. The germline V gene has CDR1 SGDLS and CDR2 YYNGEE. This CDR3 has 15 residues. V lost 0 bases to trimming and J lost 0 bases; unmatched junction nucleotides: 2.

The CDR3 reads CASSAPGLAGGSYEQYF. Here the CDR3 DNA reads TGTGCCAGCAGCGCGCCGGGACTAGCGGGAGGCTCCTACGAGCAGTACTTC. The chain couples TRBV11-2 to TRBJ2-7; 15 nucleotides match TRBD2. The germline gives CDR1 SGHAT, CDR2 FQNNGV. CDR3 length: 17 amino acids. Losses at the gene ends were 5 bases for V and 0 bases for J; bases not matched to a gene: 5. Variable domain in full (rest from reference TRBV11-2 and TRBJ2-7): EAGVAQSPRYKIIEKRQSVAFWCNPISGHATLYWYQQILGQGPKLLIQFQNNGVVDDSQLPKDRFSAERLKGVDSTLKIQPAKLEDSAVYLCASSAPGLAGGSYEQYFGPGTRLTVT.

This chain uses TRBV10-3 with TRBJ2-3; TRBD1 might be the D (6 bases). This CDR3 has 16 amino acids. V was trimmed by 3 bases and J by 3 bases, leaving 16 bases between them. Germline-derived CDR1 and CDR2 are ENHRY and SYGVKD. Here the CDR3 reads CAISETTVGGTDTQYF. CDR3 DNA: TGTGCCATCAGTGAAACTACCGTAGGGGGAACAGATACGCAGTATTTT.

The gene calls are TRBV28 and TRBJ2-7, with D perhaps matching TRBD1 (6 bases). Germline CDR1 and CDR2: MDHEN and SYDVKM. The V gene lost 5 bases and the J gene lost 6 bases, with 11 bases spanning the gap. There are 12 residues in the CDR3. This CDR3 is CASSLGGVEQYF. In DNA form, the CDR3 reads TGTGCCAGCAGTCTAGGGGGAGTCGAGCAGTACTTC.

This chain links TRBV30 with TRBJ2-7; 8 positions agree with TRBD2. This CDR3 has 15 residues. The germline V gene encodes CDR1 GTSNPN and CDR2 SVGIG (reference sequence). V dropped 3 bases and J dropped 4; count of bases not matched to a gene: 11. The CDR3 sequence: CAWRDIRGGEYEQYF. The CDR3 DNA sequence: TGTGCCTGGAGGGACATACGGGGGGGCGAGTACGAGCAGTACTTC.

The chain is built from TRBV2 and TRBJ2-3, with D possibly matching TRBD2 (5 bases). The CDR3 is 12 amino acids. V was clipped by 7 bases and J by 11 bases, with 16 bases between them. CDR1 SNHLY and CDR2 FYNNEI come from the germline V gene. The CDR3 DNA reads TGTGCCAGCAAGGAGTTGCGGGTACAGCAGTATTTT. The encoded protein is CASKELRVQQYF.

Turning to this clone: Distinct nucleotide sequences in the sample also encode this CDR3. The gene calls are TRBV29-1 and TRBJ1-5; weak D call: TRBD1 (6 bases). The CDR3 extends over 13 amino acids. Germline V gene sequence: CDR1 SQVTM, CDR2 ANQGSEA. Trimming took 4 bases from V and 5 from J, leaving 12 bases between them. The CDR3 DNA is TGCAGCGTTGGCCAGTCAGGGGATCAGCCCCAGCATTTT. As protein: CSVGQSGDQPQHF.

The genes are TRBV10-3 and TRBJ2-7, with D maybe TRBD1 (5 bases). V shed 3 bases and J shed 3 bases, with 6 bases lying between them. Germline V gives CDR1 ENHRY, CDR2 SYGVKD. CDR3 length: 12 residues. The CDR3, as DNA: TGTGCCATCAGTGAAGACAGCTACGAGCAGTACTTC. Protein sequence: CAISEDSYEQYF.

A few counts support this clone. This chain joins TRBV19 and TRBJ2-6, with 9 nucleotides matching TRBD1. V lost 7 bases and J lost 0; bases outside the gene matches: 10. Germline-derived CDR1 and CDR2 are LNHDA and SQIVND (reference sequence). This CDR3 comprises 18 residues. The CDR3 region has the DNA TGTGCCAGTACCCCTGACGGACAGGGGTTCTCTGGGGCCAACGTCCTGACTTTC. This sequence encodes CASTPDGQGFSGANVLTF.

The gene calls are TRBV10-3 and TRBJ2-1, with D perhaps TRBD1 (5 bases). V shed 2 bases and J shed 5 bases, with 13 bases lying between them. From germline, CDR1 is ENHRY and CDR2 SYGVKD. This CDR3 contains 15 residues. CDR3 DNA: TGTGCCATCAGTGAGGGTGGGGCTCCCAACAATGAGCAGTTCTTC. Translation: CAISEGGAPNNEQFF.

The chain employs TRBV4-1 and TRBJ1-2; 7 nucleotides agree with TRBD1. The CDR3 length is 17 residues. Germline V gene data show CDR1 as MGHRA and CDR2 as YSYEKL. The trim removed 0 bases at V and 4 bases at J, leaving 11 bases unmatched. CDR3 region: CASSQDGGTDTLYGYTF. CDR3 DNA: TGCGCCAGCAGCCAAGATGGGGGGACAGATACACTCTATGGCTACACCTTC.